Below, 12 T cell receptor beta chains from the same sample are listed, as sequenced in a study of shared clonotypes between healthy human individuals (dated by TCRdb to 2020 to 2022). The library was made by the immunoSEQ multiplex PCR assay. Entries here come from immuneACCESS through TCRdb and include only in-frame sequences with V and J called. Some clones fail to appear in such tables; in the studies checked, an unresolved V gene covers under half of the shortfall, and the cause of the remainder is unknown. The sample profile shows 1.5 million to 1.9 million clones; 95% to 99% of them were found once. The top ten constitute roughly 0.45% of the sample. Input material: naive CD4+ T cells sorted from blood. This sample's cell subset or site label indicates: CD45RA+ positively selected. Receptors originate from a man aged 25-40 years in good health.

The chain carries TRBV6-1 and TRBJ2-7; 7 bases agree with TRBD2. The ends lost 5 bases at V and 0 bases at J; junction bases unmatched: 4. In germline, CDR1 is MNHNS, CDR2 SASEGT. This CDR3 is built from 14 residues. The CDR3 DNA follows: TGTGCCAGCAGTCGTCCTAGCGGCTCCTACGAGCAGTACTTC. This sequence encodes CASSRPSGSYEQYF.

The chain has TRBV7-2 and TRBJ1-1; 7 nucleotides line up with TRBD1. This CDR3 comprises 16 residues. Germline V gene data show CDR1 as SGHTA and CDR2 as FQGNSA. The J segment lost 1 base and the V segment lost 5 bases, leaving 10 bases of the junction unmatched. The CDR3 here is CTSSLVSRTGNTEAFF. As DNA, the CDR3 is TGTACCAGCAGCCTAGTTTCAAGGACAGGGAACACTGAAGCTTTCTTT.

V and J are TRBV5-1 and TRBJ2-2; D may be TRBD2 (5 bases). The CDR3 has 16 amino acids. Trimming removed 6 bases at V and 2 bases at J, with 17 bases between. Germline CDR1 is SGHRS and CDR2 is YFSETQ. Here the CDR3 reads CASTSSGLGNTGELFF. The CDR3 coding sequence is TGCGCCAGCACCTCGTCGGGGTTAGGTAACACCGGGGAGCTGTTTTTT.

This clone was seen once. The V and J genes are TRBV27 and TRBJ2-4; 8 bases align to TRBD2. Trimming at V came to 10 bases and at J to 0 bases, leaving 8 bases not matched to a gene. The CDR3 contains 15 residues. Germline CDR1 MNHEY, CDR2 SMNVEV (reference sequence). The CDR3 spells CATSVGGVAKNIQYF. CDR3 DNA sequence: TGTGCCACTTCCGTCGGGGGGGTAGCCAAAAACATTCAGTACTTC.

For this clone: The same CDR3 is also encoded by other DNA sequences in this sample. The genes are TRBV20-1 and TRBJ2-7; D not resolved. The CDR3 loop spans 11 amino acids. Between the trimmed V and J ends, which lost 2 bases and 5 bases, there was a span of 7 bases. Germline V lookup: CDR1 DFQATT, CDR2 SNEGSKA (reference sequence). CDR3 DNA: TGCAGTGCTAGAAGTGATCACGAGCAGTACTTC. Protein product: CSARSDHEQYF.

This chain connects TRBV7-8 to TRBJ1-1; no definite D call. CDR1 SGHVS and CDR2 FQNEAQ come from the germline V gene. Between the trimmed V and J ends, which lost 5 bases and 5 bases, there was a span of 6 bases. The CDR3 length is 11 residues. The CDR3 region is CASSQFTEAFF. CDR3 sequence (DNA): TGTGCCAGCAGCCAGTTTACTGAAGCTTTCTTT.

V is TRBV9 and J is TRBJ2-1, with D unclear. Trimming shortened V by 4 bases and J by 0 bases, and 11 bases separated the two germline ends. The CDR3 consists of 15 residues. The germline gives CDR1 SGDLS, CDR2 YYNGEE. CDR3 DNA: TGTGCCAGCAGCTCCCGACCGAGCTCCTACAATGAGCAGTTCTTC. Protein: CASSSRPSSYNEQFF.

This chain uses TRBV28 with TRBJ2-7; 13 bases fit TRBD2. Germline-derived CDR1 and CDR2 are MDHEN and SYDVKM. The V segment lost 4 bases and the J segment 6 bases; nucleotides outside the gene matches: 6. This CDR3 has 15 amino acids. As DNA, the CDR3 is TGTGCCAGCAGTTACCGGACTAGCGGGAGTATCGAGCAGTACTTC. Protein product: CASSYRTSGSIEQYF.

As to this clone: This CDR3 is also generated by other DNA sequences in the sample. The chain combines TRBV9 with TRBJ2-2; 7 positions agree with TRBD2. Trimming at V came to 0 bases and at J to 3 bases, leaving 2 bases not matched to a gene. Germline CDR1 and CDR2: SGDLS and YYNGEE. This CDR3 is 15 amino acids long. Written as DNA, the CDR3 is TGTGCCAGCAGCGTAGCGGGGGGTGACACCGGGGAGCTGTTTTTT. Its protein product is CASSVAGGDTGELFF.

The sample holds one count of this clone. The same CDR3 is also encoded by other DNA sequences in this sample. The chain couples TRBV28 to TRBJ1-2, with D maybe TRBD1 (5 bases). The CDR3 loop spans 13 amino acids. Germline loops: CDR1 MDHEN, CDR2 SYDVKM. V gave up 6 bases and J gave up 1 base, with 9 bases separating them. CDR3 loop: CASSSGRNYGYTF. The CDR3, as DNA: TGTGCCAGCAGCTCGGGGCGTAACTATGGCTACACCTTC.

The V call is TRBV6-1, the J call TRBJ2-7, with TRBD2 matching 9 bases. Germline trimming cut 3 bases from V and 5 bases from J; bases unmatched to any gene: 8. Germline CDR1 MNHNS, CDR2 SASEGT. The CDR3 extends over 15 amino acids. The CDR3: CASSDASGRHNEQYF. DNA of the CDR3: TGTGCCAGCAGTGATGCGAGCGGGAGGCACAACGAGCAGTACTTC.

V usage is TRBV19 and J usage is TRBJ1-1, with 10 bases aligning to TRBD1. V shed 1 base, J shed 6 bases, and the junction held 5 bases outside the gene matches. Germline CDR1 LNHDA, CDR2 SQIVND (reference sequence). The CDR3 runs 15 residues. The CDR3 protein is CASSIGDRGGPEAFF. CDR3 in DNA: TGTGCCAGTAGTATAGGGGACAGGGGTGGGCCTGAAGCTTTCTTT.